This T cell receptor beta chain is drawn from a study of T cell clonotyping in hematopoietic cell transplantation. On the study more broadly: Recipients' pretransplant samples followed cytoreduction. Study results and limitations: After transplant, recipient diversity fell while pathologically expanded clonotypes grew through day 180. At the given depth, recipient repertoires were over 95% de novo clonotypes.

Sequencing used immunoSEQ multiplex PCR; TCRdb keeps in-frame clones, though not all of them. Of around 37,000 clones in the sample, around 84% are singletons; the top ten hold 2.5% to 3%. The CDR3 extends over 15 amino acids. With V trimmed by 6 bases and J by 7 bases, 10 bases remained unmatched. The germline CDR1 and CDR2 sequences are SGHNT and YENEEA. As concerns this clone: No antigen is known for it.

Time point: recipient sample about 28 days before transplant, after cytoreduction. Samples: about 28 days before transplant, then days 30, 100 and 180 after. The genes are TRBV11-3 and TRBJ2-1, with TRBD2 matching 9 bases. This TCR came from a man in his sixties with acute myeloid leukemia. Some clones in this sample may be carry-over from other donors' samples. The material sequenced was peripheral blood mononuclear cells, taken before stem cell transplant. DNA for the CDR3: TGTGCCAGCAGTCCGAACTGGCGGGGGGGGAATGAGCAGTTCTTC. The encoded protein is CASSPNWRGGNEQFF.